The clone carrying this TCR beta chain occurred a few times. Its antigen is not known. This entry comes from a study of beta chain features in type 1 diabetes. This CDR3 has 14 amino acids. CDR1 SGHTA and CDR2 FQGNSA come from the germline V gene. V gave up 5 bases and J gave up 3 bases, with 14 bases separating them. General observations from the study: In these data, an HLA type influence on TCRB rearrangement remained unresolved. Among patients, naive, central memory and Treg TCRB repertoires appeared more similar than among healthy donors. Within each of all four CD4+ subsets, Type 1 diabetes patients had TCRB CDR3s that were moderately but significantly shorter.

Every isolated RNA sample was fully reverse transcribed, so sequencing captured expressed TCRB transcripts. Clones were read by immunoSEQ multiplex PCR, and TCRdb kept only the in-frame ones, dropping some. This table has about 740,000 clones, roughly an eighth appearing once. Using CD45RO/CCR7/CD25/CD127/CD95/CD27, CD4+ naive, central memory, regulatory and stem cell-like memory cells were sorted. This receptor was taken from a man younger than 35 with type 1 diabetes. The sample consisted of naive CD4+ T cells from blood. The rearrangement links TRBV7-2 to TRBJ2-7, with D maybe TRBD2 (6 bases). The CDR3 DNA reads as TGTGCCAGCAGCCCTAGGCGGGGTGGCTACGAGCAGTACTTC. Its protein is CASSPRRGGYEQYF. Filled out from reference TRBV7-2 and TRBJ2-7, the complete variable domain reads GAGVSQSPSNKVTEKGKDVELRCDPISGHTALYWYRQSLGQGLEFLIYFQGNSAPDKSGLPSDRFSAERTGGSVSTLTIQRTQQEDSAVYLCASSPRRGGYEQYFGPGTRLTVT.